The source of this T cell receptor (beta chain) is a study of blood T cell repertoires in COVID-19. Recruited during active infection, patients (from Seattle) were subsequently followed longitudinally. TCRdb keeps only in-frame clones here, not all; method: immunoSEQ multiplex PCR. The sample records just over 350,000 clones, about 86% being singletons. Germline assignment: CDR1 SGHRS and CDR2 YFSETQ. This CDR3 has 18 amino acids. V was pared by 4 bases and J by 1 base, with 11 bases of the junction left unmatched. The sequence was obtained from a woman aged 60-70 years with COVID-19, enrolled during active disease. The chain joins TRBV5-1 to TRBJ1-6; 7 bases align to TRBD1. Sequencing used peripheral blood. In DNA, the CDR3 is TGCGCCAGCAGCCCGAGAGCAGAGGGGGCTTCCTATAATTCACCCCTCCACTTT. Translating gives CASSPRAEGASYNSPLHF.